The present entry profiles one T cell receptor beta chain with its context. The data belong to a study of blood T cell repertoires in COVID-19. Libraries were prepared by immunoSEQ multiplex PCR; TCRdb keeps only in-frame clonotypes and omits some of them. Of under 250,000 clones listed, approximately 85% are singletons. CDR3 size: 14 residues. Per germline, CDR1 MNHEY and CDR2 SVGEGT. The V segment lost 2 bases and the J segment 6 bases; nucleotides outside the gene matches: 6. This TCR derives from a man older than 75 with acute or convalescent COVID-19. Sequencing was performed on peripheral blood. The chain uses TRBV6-2 or TRBV6-3 and TRBJ2-7; 8 nucleotides align to TRBD2. The CDR3 nucleotides are TGTGCCAGCAGTTACACCCCGGGACTAGGCGAGCAGTACTTC. Protein sequence: CASSYTPGLGEQYF.